The rows below give T cell receptor beta chains drawn from one sample of a study of PD-L1 blockade in urothelial cancer. Produced via immunoSEQ multiplex PCR; TCRdb's table is partial and in-frame only. In the table there are tens of thousands of clones, roughly 90% of which are singletons. The material was PBMCs, obtained around atezolizumab (anti-PD-L1) treatment. Receptors were obtained from a woman over 75 with urothelial cancer. Each CDR3 is given with its conserved first and last residue. Fields, in order: clone size, V gene, D gene, J gene, CDR3 protein, CDR3 DNA. A D gene is named only where the DNA matches it firmly. Some rows have no size entry. The others give once, few or many, or a class for an expanded clone.

>-|TRBV18|TRBD1|TRBJ1-1
CASSQRQGNTEAFF
TGTGCCAGCTCCCAACGACAGGGAAACACTGAAGCTTTCTTT
>-|TRBV30|-|TRBJ1-2
CAWSAGSAYGYTF
TGTGCCTGGAGTGCAGGCAGTGCATATGGCTACACCTTC
>-|TRBV4-2|TRBD2|TRBJ2-5
CASSQVLAGGETQYF
TGTGCCAGCAGCCAAGTACTAGCGGGAGGAGAGACCCAGTACTTC
>-|TRBV5-1|-|TRBJ1-1
CASSPARQNTEAFF
TGCGCCAGCAGCCCCGCGAGGCAGAACACTGAAGCTTTCTTT
>-|TRBV6-5|TRBD1|TRBJ1-5
CASSPTGGQLGPQHF
TGTGCCAGCAGTCCTACAGGGGGACAGTTGGGGCCCCAGCATTTT
>few|TRBV29-1|-|TRBJ1-1
CSVEQGRNTEAFF
TGCAGCGTTGAACAGGGCAGGAATACTGAAGCTTTCTTT
>-|TRBV28|-|TRBJ2-5
CASSRLVGQVQETQYF
TGTGCCAGCAGTCGACTCGTGGGGCAGGTCCAAGAGACCCAGTACTTC
>-|TRBV7-9|-|TRBJ1-2
CASSLGQSYGYTF
TGTGCCAGCAGCTTAGGGCAAAGCTATGGCTACACCTTC
>-|TRBV5-1|TRBD2|TRBJ2-7
CASSPGLAGRDEQYF
TGCGCCAGCAGCCCAGGACTAGCGGGAAGGGACGAGCAGTACTTC
>few|TRBV18|-|TRBJ1-1
CASSPAQMNTEAFF
TGTGCCAGCTCACCCGCACAGATGAACACTGAAGCTTTCTTT
>-|TRBV5-1|-|TRBJ2-3
CASRGLRSTDTQYF
TGCGCCAGCAGGGGTTTGAGGAGTACAGATACGCAGTATTTT
>-|TRBV7-6|-|TRBJ2-1
CASSSHGYNEQFF
TGTGCCAGCAGCTCCCACGGGTACAATGAGCAGTTCTTC
>-|TRBV7-9|TRBD2|TRBJ2-2
CASSRGLAGTGELFF
TGTGCCAGCAGCAGGGGGCTAGCGGGAACCGGGGAGCTGTTTTTT
>-|TRBV5-1|TRBD1|TRBJ1-4
CASSWGTGNEKLFF
TGCGCCAGCAGCTGGGGGACAGGGAATGAAAAACTGTTTTTT
>-|TRBV18|TRBD1|TRBJ1-2
CASSHSGQEMQYGYTF
TGTGCCAGCTCACACTCGGGACAGGAGATGCAATATGGCTACACCTTC
>-|TRBV5-1|TRBD2|TRBJ2-7
CASSLSGTFDEQYF
TGCGCCAGCAGCTTGAGCGGGACCTTCGACGAGCAGTACTTC
>-|TRBV28|TRBD1|TRBJ1-5
CASSGGQGINQPQHF
TGTGCCAGCAGTGGGGGACAGGGAATAAATCAGCCCCAGCATTTT
>-|TRBV6-6|TRBD2|TRBJ2-7
CASNERERGYEQYF
TGTGCCAGCAACGAGCGGGAGAGGGGATACGAGCAGTACTTC
>-|TRBV29-1|-|TRBJ1-1
CSVGERSEAFF
TGCAGCGTCGGGGAGCGGTCAGAAGCTTTCTTT
>-|TRBV29-1|TRBD1|TRBJ2-1
CSVETGGSYNEQFF
TGCAGCGTAGAGACAGGGGGCTCCTACAATGAGCAGTTCTTC
>once|TRBV9|-|TRBJ1-2
CASSASGGSYGYTF
TGTGCCAGCAGCGCCTCGGGGGGTTCCTATGGCTACACCTTC
>-|TRBV5-4|TRBD1|TRBJ1-2
CASSVDRGFYGYTF
TGTGCCAGCAGCGTTGACAGGGGATTCTATGGCTACACCTTC
>-|TRBV7-8|-|TRBJ1-2
CASSLQQSEHYGYTF
TGTGCCAGCAGCTTGCAACAGTCCGAACACTATGGCTACACCTTC
>-|TRBV27|-|TRBJ2-1
CASSTIGFGLSNEQFF
TGTGCCAGCAGTACAATTGGGTTTGGGCTCAGCAATGAGCAGTTCTTC
>once|TRBV27|TRBD2|TRBJ2-2
CASSPPGLAGGGTGELFF
TGTGCCAGCAGCCCGCCCGGACTAGCGGGAGGTGGGACCGGGGAGCTGTTTTTT
>once|TRBV6-1|TRBD1|TRBJ1-1
CASSGHPGQRNTEAFF
TGTGCCAGCAGTGGTCATCCGGGACAGCGGAACACTGAAGCTTTCTTT
>-|TRBV5-1|TRBD1|TRBJ1-5
CASSLAGTGNQPQHF
TGCGCCAGCAGCTTGGCCGGGACAGGGAATCAGCCCCAGCATTTT
>-|TRBV7-8|TRBD2|TRBJ2-7
CASRLRTSGSNEQYF
TGTGCCAGCAGGCTGAGGACTAGCGGGAGCAACGAGCAGTACTTC
>once|TRBV2|-|TRBJ1-2
CASIKIGNHSYTF
TGTGCCAGCATCAAAATCGGGAATCACAGCTACACCTTC
>-|TRBV5-1|-|TRBJ2-5
CASSEGHRQETQYF
TGCGCCAGCAGCGAGGGTCACAGACAAGAGACCCAGTACTTC
>once|TRBV30|-|TRBJ2-7
CASDRGSKTYEQYF
TGTGCCTCCGACCGGGGATCAAAAACCTACGAGCAGTACTTC
>once|TRBV6-1|-|TRBJ1-5
CASSATRDSNQPQHF
TGTGCCAGCAGTGCTACTAGAGACAGCAATCAGCCCCAGCATTTT
>few|TRBV10-3|-|TRBJ2-2
CAISEFKGELFF
TGTGCCATCAGTGAGTTTAAAGGGGAGCTGTTTTTT
>-|TRBV6-1|-|TRBJ1-2
CASSEGPGYPGYTF
TGTGCCAGCAGTGAGGGCCCGGGGTATCCTGGCTACACCTTC
>once|TRBV9|-|TRBJ2-7
CASSLSRDSYEQYF
TGTGCCAGCAGCCTAAGCAGGGACTCCTACGAGCAGTACTTC
>-|TRBV20-1|-|TRBJ1-5
CSARTGQPQHF
TGCAGTGCAAGGACGGGGCAGCCCCAGCATTTT
>-|TRBV6-6|TRBD2|TRBJ2-7
CASSGSNTSGRDEQYF
TGTGCCAGCAGTGGCTCCAACACTAGCGGGAGAGACGAGCAGTACTTC
>-|TRBV10-3|TRBD2|TRBJ2-7
CAIRDLAGGGNEQYF
TGTGCCATCAGGGATCTAGCGGGAGGGGGTAACGAGCAGTACTTC
>-|TRBV9|-|TRBJ2-2
CASTEGADPNTGELFF
TGTGCCAGCACGGAGGGGGCAGACCCGAACACCGGGGAGCTGTTTTTT
>-|TRBV6-5|-|TRBJ1-2
CASSLRGSNYGYTF
TGTGCCAGCAGCCTTCGGGGGTCTAACTATGGCTACACCTTC
>-|TRBV7-6|-|TRBJ2-3
CASSILISGSTDTQYF
TGTGCCAGCAGCATACTCATTAGCGGAAGCACAGATACGCAGTATTTT
>-|TRBV10-3|-|TRBJ2-2
CAISGVAGELFF
TGTGCCATCAGTGGAGTAGCCGGGGAGCTGTTTTTT
>-|TRBV27|TRBD1|TRBJ1-1
CASSRQGANTEAFF
TGTGCCAGCAGTCGACAGGGGGCGAACACTGAAGCTTTCTTT
>-|TRBV29-1|-|TRBJ1-3
CSVEQGDRGNTIYF
TGCAGCGTTGAACAGGGCGACCGGGGAAACACCATATATTTT
>-|TRBV5-1|TRBD1|TRBJ2-6
CASSMTGAGTGANVLTF
TGCGCCAGCAGCATGACAGGGGCAGGGACTGGGGCCAACGTCCTGACTTTC
>-|TRBV7-2|TRBD2|TRBJ2-3
CASSLAAGGNTDTQYF
TGTGCCAGCAGCTTAGCTGCGGGAGGTAACACAGATACGCAGTATTTT